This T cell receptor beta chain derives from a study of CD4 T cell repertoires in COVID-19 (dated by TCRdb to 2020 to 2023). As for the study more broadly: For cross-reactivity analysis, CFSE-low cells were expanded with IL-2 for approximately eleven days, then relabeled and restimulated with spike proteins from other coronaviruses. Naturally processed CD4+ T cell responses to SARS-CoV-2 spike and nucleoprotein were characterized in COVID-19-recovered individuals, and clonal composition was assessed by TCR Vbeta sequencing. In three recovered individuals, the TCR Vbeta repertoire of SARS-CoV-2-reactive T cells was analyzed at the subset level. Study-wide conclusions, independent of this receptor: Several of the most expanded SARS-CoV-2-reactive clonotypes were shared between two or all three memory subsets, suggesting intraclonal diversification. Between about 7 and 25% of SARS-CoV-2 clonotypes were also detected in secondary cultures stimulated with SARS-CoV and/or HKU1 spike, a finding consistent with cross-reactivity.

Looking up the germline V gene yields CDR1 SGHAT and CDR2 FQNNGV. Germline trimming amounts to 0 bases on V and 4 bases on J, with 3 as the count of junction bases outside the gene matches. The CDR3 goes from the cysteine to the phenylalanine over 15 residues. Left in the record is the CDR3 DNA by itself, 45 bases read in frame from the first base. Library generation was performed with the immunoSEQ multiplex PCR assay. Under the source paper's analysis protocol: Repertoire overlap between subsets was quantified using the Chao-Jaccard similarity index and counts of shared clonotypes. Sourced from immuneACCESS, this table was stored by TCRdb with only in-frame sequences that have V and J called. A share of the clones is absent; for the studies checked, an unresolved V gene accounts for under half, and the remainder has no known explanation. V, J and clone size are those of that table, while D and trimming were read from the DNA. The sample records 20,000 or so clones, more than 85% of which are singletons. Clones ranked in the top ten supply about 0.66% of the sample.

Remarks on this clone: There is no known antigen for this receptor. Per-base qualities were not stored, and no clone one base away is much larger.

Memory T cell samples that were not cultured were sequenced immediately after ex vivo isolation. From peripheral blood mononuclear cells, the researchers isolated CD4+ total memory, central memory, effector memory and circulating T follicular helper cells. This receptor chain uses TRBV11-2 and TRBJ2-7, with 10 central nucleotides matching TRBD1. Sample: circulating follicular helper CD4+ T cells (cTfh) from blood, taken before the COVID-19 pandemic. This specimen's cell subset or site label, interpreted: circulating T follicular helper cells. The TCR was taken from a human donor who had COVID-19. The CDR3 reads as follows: CASSLEGTGVYEQYF. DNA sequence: TGTGCCAGCAGCTTAGAAGGGACAGGGGTGTACGAGCAGTACTTC.